The T cell receptor (beta chain) under discussion was sequenced for a study of cytomegalovirus exposure and HLA in healthy donors. Across the study: A prior analysis found 117 million unique TCR beta sequences from approximately 190 million T cells.

J gave up 2 bases and V 6 bases, and 4 bases lay outside the gene matches. CDR1 and CDR2 from the germline V gene are SQVTM and ANQGSEA. The CDR3 runs 13 residues. About this clone itself: Its antigen remains unknown.

Study observations and caveats: It was taken for granted in presence/absence analyses that sequencing depth across donors was roughly uniform. Most TCR sequences proved rare, with some public TCRs found in many donors.

The primer mix had 60 Vbeta and 13 Jbeta primers. Clones were sequenced by immunoSEQ multiplex PCR, and TCRdb holds only the in-frame ones, with some missing. The sample lists around 180,000 clones, around nine tenths occurring once. What was sequenced was PBMCs. The rearrangement links TRBV29-1 to TRBJ2-7; TRBD1 matches at 10 bases. The clonotype originates from a woman aged 18-29 years in good health and CMV-seronegative. The CDR3 protein is CSVRQGAAYEQYF. CDR3 bases: TGCAGCGTCAGACAGGGGGCAGCCTACGAGCAGTACTTC.